These 26 T cell receptor beta chains were sequenced from one sample in a study of CD8+CD57+ T cells in acquired aplastic anemia. Patients sequenced had flow cytometry evidence of CD8+CD57+ cell expansion. CDR3 and TCR beta VDJ profiling relied on genomic DNA as the template. TCRdb analysed the reads with MiXCR anew, one entry per CDR3 protein. The sample consists of approximately 300,000 distinct CDR3 sequences, roughly 59% of them appearing once. The sequenced sample was sorted CD4+, CD8+, or CD8+CD57+ T cells (not recorded which) from PBMCs. The receptors shown here come from a human donor with aplastic anemia.

This clonotype was seen only a few times. The V and J genes are TRBV3-1 and TRBJ2-2; TRBD1 matches at 7 bases. CDR1 and CDR2 from the germline V gene are LGHDT and YNNKEL (reference sequence). Unmatched junction bases numbered 5, after V lost 1 base and J lost 6 bases. The length of the CDR3 is 15 residues. The CDR3 DNA follows: TGTGCCAGCAGCCAAGTTTCCCAGGGGGCCGGGGAGCTGTTTTTT. Protein sequence: CASSQVSQGAGELFF. The full variable domain, rest sourced from reference TRBV3-1 and TRBJ2-2, is DTAVSQTPKYLVTQMGNDKSIKCEQNLGHDTMYWYKQDSKKFLKIMFSYNNKELIINETVPNRFSPKSPDKAHLNLHINSLELGDSAVYFCASSQVSQGAGELFFGEGSRLTVL.

This clonotype was detected many times. The genes are TRBV5-6 and TRBJ2-1; 9 bases agree with TRBD2. V dropped 0 bases and J dropped 1; count of bases not matched to a gene: 8. The germline CDR1 and CDR2 sequences are SGHDT and YYEEEE. CDR3 size: 18 residues. The CDR3, as DNA: TGTGCCAGCAGCTTGGACCCACGCGGGAGGGGTTCCTACAATGAGCAGTTCTTC. It specifies CASSLDPRGRGSYNEQFF.

V is TRBV6-5 and J is TRBJ1-6; 8 positions agree with TRBD1. CDR1 is MNHEY, CDR2 SVGAGI, per germline. CDR3 length: 18 amino acids. The junction had 18 bases not matched to a gene; V was cut back by 4 bases and J by 10 bases. The CDR3 loop reads CASSWARTGLDFGSPLHF. In nucleotides, the CDR3 is TGTGCCAGCAGTTGGGCTAGGACAGGGCTTGACTTTGGCTCACCCCTCCACTTT.

Details on this clonotype: In this CDR3 the conserved last residue, phenylalanine or tryptophan, is missing, so a read error is likely. The V gene is TRBV7-8, the J gene TRBJ2-3, with no clear D. V gave up 1 base and J gave up 1 base, with 9 bases separating them. Germline assignment: CDR1 SGHVS and CDR2 FQNEAQ. The CDR3 sequence is 15 residues long. CDR3 protein: CASSLDGLRTDTQYL. CDR3 bases: TGTGCCAGCAGCTTAGATGGCCTTCGCACAGATACGCAGTATCTT.

V gene TRBV5-1 combines with J gene TRBJ2-2, with a possible D match to TRBD1 (7 bases). V was cut by 3 bases and J by 5 bases, with 14 bases left in between. The CDR3 runs 15 residues. The germline CDR1 and CDR2 sequences are SGHRS and YFSETQ. The CDR3 sequence is CASSSGQAGTGELFF. CDR3 nucleotides: TGCGCCAGCAGCTCCGGACAGGCGGGGACCGGGGAGCTGTTTTTT. Full variable domain (missing parts from reference TRBV5-1 and TRBJ2-2): KAGVTQTPRYLIKTRGQQVTLSCSPISGHRSVSWYQQTPGQGLQFLFEYFSETQRNKGNFPGRFSGRQFSNSRSEMNVSTLELGDSALYLCASSSGQAGTGELFFGEGSRLTVL.

The chain links TRBV24-1 to TRBJ2-1; 11 bases agree with TRBD2. The CDR3 sequence is 16 residues long. J lost 4 bases, V lost 3 bases, and 4 bases had no gene match. Germline CDR1 KGHDR, CDR2 SFDVKD. The CDR3 DNA reads TGTGCCACCAGTGATCCGGGACTAGCGGCGTACAATGAGCAGTTCTTC. It codes for CATSDPGLAAYNEQFF.

Ten or more counts support this clonotype. The chain combines TRBV3-1 with TRBJ1-4; D uncertain. CDR1 is LGHDT and CDR2 is YNNKEL in the germline V gene (reference sequence). This CDR3 has 13 residues. The V end was cut by 0 bases, the J end by 11 bases, with 10 bases between. CDR3 bases: TGTGCCAGCAGCCAAGACACGGAGGACAAACTGTTTTTT. Protein sequence: CASSQDTEDKLFF.

This clonotype was found many times. The J gene is TRBJ2-1, the V gene TRBV20-1, with 10 bases aligning to TRBD2. With 6 bases clipped from V and 6 bases from J, the junction kept 8 bases outside the gene matches. Germline-derived CDR1 and CDR2 are DFQATT and SNEGSKA (reference sequence). The CDR3 sequence is 14 residues long. The CDR3, as DNA: TGCAGTGCGATACCTAGCGGGAGAGGCAATGAGCAGTTCTTC. This translates into CSAIPSGRGNEQFF.

This clonotype came up a few times. The rearrangement links TRBV7-2 to TRBJ2-2; tentatively, D is TRBD1 or TRBD2 (5 bases each). Germline V gene sequence: CDR1 SGHTA, CDR2 FQGNSA. Trimming shortened V by 1 base and J by 4 bases, and 7 bases separated the two germline ends. CDR3 length: 14 amino acids. The CDR3, as DNA: TGTGCCAGCAGCTTAGGTGGGACCACCGGGGAGCTGTTTTTT. Encoded protein: CASSLGGTTGELFF.

This clonotype was detected many times. The V gene is TRBV7-9, the J gene TRBJ1-1; a weak D match, TRBD1 (5 bases). V lost 0 bases, J lost 2 bases, and 10 bases lay in between. CDR1 and CDR2 (germline): SEHNR, FQNEAQ (reference sequence). CDR3 length: 15 residues. The CDR3 spells CASSLAGELNTEAFF. CDR3 coding DNA: TGTGCCAGCAGCTTAGCGGGGGAGCTAAACACTGAAGCTTTCTTT.

V usage is TRBV6-5 and J usage is TRBJ2-3; 15 bases are shared with TRBD2. Losses at the gene ends were 6 bases for V and 0 bases for J; bases not matched to a gene: 7. CDR1 and CDR2 (germline): MNHEY, SVGAGI. The CDR3 contains 18 residues. The CDR3 DNA sequence: TGTGCCAGCAGGGGACTAGCGGGAGGTATTTCTAGCACAGATACGCAGTATTTT. Amino acid sequence: CASRGLAGGISSTDTQYF.

The chain carries TRBV7-6 and TRBJ2-7, with a possible D match to TRBD2 (7 bases). Germline CDR1 and CDR2: SGHVS and FNYEAQ. This CDR3 is 15 amino acids long. Trimming took 1 base from V and 3 from J, leaving 13 bases between them. CDR3 region: CASSLEGGAIYEQYF. For the CDR3, the DNA is TGTGCCAGCAGCTTAGAGGGGGGGGCAATCTACGAGCAGTACTTC.

J is TRBJ1-2 and V is TRBV7-9; the match to TRBD1 covers 8 bases. Germline V gene sequence: CDR1 SEHNR, CDR2 FQNEAQ (reference sequence). The CDR3 contains 16 residues. Trimming cost V 5 bases and J 9 bases; bases outside gene matches: 17. This chain's CDR3 is CASSQDKVSRGRSYTF. The CDR3 coding sequence is TGTGCCAGCAGCCAAGATAAAGTAAGCAGGGGGCGTAGCTACACCTTC.

The chain has TRBV29-1 and TRBJ2-4; D remains unclear. The length of the CDR3 is 13 residues. With 2 bases removed from V and 1 base from J, the gap between germline ends came to 6 bases. Germline V gene lookup returns CDR1 SQVTM and CDR2 ANQGSEA. CDR3 amino acids: CSVESGAKNIQYF. DNA of the CDR3: TGCAGCGTTGAATCCGGTGCCAAAAACATTCAGTACTTC.

This clonotype came up many times. The chain links TRBV9 to TRBJ2-3; maybe TRBD2 (6 bases). Trimming pared 2 bases from V and 4 bases from J, leaving 11 bases between. Germline V gene sequence: CDR1 SGDLS, CDR2 YYNGEE. The CDR3 runs to 14 residues. The CDR3, as DNA: TGTGCCAGCAGCGTTGCGGGGAACGCAGATACGCAGTATTTT. This translates into CASSVAGNADTQYF.

The chain carries TRBV9 and TRBJ2-3; 10 nucleotides match TRBD2. The CDR3 sequence is 15 residues long. With V trimmed by 2 bases and J by 5 bases, 5 bases remained unmatched. CDR1 is SGDLS, CDR2 YYNGEE, per germline. CDR3 sequence: CASSVLAGDQDTQYF. The CDR3 nucleotides read TGTGCCAGCAGCGTCCTAGCGGGGGATCAAGATACGCAGTATTTT.

The gene calls are TRBV5-1 and TRBJ2-2; TRBD1 aligns across 8 bases. Germline CDR1 and CDR2: SGHRS and YFSETQ. The J segment lost 2 bases and the V segment lost 3 bases, leaving 6 bases of the junction unmatched. CDR3 length: 16 amino acids. The DNA of the CDR3 is TGCGCCAGCAGCTCAGGGGGCCTTGGAAACACCGGGGAGCTGTTTTTT. It yields the protein CASSSGGLGNTGELFF. Variable domain in full (rest from reference TRBV5-1 and TRBJ2-2): KAGVTQTPRYLIKTRGQQVTLSCSPISGHRSVSWYQQTPGQGLQFLFEYFSETQRNKGNFPGRFSGRQFSNSRSEMNVSTLELGDSALYLCASSSGGLGNTGELFFGEGSRLTVL.

This clonotype has just a few counts. The chain carries TRBV20-1 and TRBJ1-6; perhaps TRBD1 as D (6 bases). The CDR3 is made up of 11 amino acids. The V gene lost 1 base and the J gene lost 12 bases, with 7 bases spanning the gap. Germline V CDR1 and CDR2: DFQATT, SNEGSKA (reference sequence). CDR3 bases: TGCAGTGCTAGAGTAGGGGGACCCCTCCACTTT. Its protein product is CSARVGGPLHF.

The chain has TRBV20-1 and TRBJ2-5; the D gene is possibly TRBD1 (5 bases). There are 14 residues in the CDR3. CDR1 and CDR2 (germline): DFQATT, SNEGSKA (reference sequence). V was trimmed by 0 bases and J by 3 bases, leaving 11 bases between them. CDR3 region: CSAREGAAEETQYF. CDR3 sequence (DNA): TGCAGTGCTAGAGAAGGGGCAGCTGAAGAGACCCAGTACTTC.

The chain employs TRBV20-1 and TRBJ1-2; D ambiguous. This CDR3 comprises 14 residues. CDR1 is DFQATT, CDR2 SNEGSKA, per germline (reference sequence). V lost 0 bases and J lost 7, with 15 bases in between. The CDR3 sequence: CSARDWRQPRGYTF. The CDR3 DNA reads as TGCAGTGCTAGAGATTGGCGCCAGCCTCGTGGCTACACCTTC.

The rearrangement links TRBV6-4 to TRBJ2-5; D assignment may be TRBD1 or TRBD2 (6 bases each). CDR1 MRHNA and CDR2 SNTAGT come from the germline V gene. The length of the CDR3 is 16 residues. Trimming shortened V by 5 bases and J by 1 base, and 17 bases separated the two germline ends. The CDR3 region has the DNA TGTGCCAGCAGTCACGCCGGGGGCGGTAGCCAAGAGACCCAGTACTTC. This encodes CASSHAGGGSQETQYF.

To note about this clonotype: Mismatch with germline at one junction end may stem from a read error. The CDR3 nucleotides are TGCAGTGCCCCGAGCTTGTCCCATGAGCAGTCCTTC. This encodes CSAPSLSHEQSF. The V gene is TRBV20-1, the J gene TRBJ2-1; D gene ambiguous. The CDR3 contains 12 residues. The V gene's germline CDR1 is DFQATT and CDR2 SNEGSKA (reference sequence).

The chain uses TRBV10-3 and TRBJ2-7, with D uncertain. The CDR3 sequence is 11 residues long. The germline V and J ends were trimmed by 11 bases and 3 bases, with 11 bases remaining between them. Germline CDR1 and CDR2: ENHRY and SYGVKD. Here the CDR3 reads CARGYRYEQYF. The CDR3 nucleotides read TGTGCCCGAGGATACCGCTACGAGCAGTACTTC.

Remarks on this clonotype: This sequence may be a read error, since a much larger clone differs from it by one base. This chain uses TRBV3-1 with TRBJ2-5, with 12 bases that match TRBD2. The CDR3 covers 17 residues. From germline, CDR1 is LGHDT and CDR2 YNNKEL (reference sequence). The CDR3 here is CASNPGGTSGSQEAQYF. DNA for the CDR3: TGTGCCAGCAACCCGGGGGGGACTAGCGGGTCTCAAGAGGCCCAGTACTTC.

This chain connects TRBV2 to TRBJ2-1; TRBD2 might be the D (6 bases). Looked up from germline, CDR1 is SNHLY and CDR2 is FYNNEI. The CDR3 runs 13 residues. With 4 bases removed from V and 10 bases from J, the gap between germline ends came to 14 bases. In nucleotides, the CDR3 is TGTGCCAGCAGTGTGGAGGGGAACTCGGAGCAGTTCTTC. Protein: CASSVEGNSEQFF.

This clonotype was observed many times. The chain employs TRBV7-9 and TRBJ2-1; 7 bases fit TRBD2. Looked up from germline, CDR1 is SEHNR and CDR2 is FQNEAQ (reference sequence). CDR3 size: 16 residues. V lost 1 base, J lost 6 bases, and 9 bases stayed unmatched. The CDR3 here is CASSLGAGRLSNEQFF. The CDR3 coding sequence is TGTGCCAGCAGCTTAGGGGCCGGGAGGCTCTCCAATGAGCAGTTCTTC.